This T cell receptor (beta chain) was identified during a study of blood T cells in healthy people across ages. Each sample yielded at least 6 micrograms of PBMC total RNA. Together with a sample-barcoded 5' primer, a J-beta primer mix was included in a second PCR lasting 7 to 11 cycles. Through a template-switch adaptor with 12 random nucleotides, each cDNA molecule received a tag. TCRdb independently ran MiXCR on the 5' RACE reads; one entry per CDR3 protein. The repertoire holds 450,000 to 700,000 distinct CDR3 sequences, with roughly 28% as singletons. On this clonotype itself: Its antigen is unidentified.

Study-wide results and limits: Roughly linear declines in TCR beta diversity per million T cells occurred with age. The percentage of naive T cells correlated strongly with TCR beta diversity.

This CDR3 has 15 residues. Per the germline V gene, CDR1 is SGHTA and CDR2 is FQGNSA. Trimming removed 1 base at V and 4 bases at J, with 12 bases between. The sequence was collected from a woman aged 65 to 85 in good health. J is TRBJ2-3 and V is TRBV7-2; D may match TRBD1 or TRBD2 (5 bases each). What was sequenced was blood. The DNA of the CDR3 is TGTGCCAGCAGCTTAGTGGCAGGGACCGCAGATACGCAGTATTTT. Its translation: CASSLVAGTADTQYF. The full variable domain, in which reference TRBV7-2 and TRBJ2-3 provide the parts outside the CDR3, is GAGVSQSPSNKVTEKGKDVELRCDPISGHTALYWYRQSLGQGLEFLIYFQGNSAPDKSGLPSDRFSAERTGGSVSTLTIQRTQQEDSAVYLCASSLVAGTADTQYFGPGTRLTVL.